This TCR beta chain was documented in a study of OX40 agonist ivuxolimab in advanced cancers. Patients who had autoimmune disease history or got systemic immunosuppression were left out. Libraries were prepared by immunoSEQ multiplex PCR; TCRdb keeps only in-frame clonotypes and omits some of them. This table has 30,000 to 45,000 clones, approximately 90% appearing once. The CDR3 covers 14 residues. Per germline, CDR1 SGHRS and CDR2 YFSETQ. Trimming removed 4 bases from V and 4 bases from J; junction bases left unmatched: 6. The receptor comes from an adult with an advanced solid tumor such as melanoma, head and neck, liver or kidney cancer. The chain couples TRBV5-1 to TRBJ2-3; TRBD1 aligns across 7 bases. The sequencing used CD4+ or CD8+ T cells sorted from blood, collected in a trial of the OX40 agonist ivuxolimab. The CDR3 nucleotides are TGCGCCAGCAGCCTCAGGGGGAGCTCAGATACGCAGTATTTT. Protein product: CASSLRGSSDTQYF.